These 2 T cell receptor beta chains were sequenced from one sample in a study of T cell changes during pregnancy in multiple sclerosis. TCRdb keeps only in-frame clones here, not all; method: immunoSEQ multiplex PCR. The sample contains about 48,000 clones, about nine tenths of which appear only once. The sequenced sample was CD4+ T cells from peripheral blood mononuclear cells, obtained in the second trimester of pregnancy. These receptors all stem from a female donor with multiple sclerosis, enrolled in a pregnancy study.

The chain couples TRBV11-2 to TRBJ2-1; 7 bases match TRBD2. V trimming: 5 bases; J trimming: 4 bases; junction bases outside the gene matches: 11. CDR3 length equals 16 residues. Germline assignment: CDR1 SGHAT and CDR2 FQNNGV. CDR3 loop: CASSPLGGNSYNEQFF. CDR3 DNA: TGTGCCAGCAGCCCCCTCGGGGGGAATTCATACAATGAGCAGTTCTTC.

This chain connects TRBV27 to TRBJ2-7; possible D gene TRBD1, 5 bases. The V end was cut by 7 bases, the J end by 0 bases, with 13 bases between. The CDR3 sequence is 14 residues long. Germline V gives CDR1 MNHEY, CDR2 SMNVEV (reference sequence). The CDR3 DNA reads as TGTGCCAGCACCCCGGACACCCACTCCTACGAGCAGTACTTC. It codes for CASTPDTHSYEQYF.